This TCR beta chain appears in the sequencing data of a study of blood T cells in healthy people across ages. Study-wide findings and caveats: Diversity estimates from one million T cells were considered underestimates. Strong correlation existed between TCR beta diversity and naive T cell percentage.

PCR was performed a second time for about 6 to 12 cycles using a sample-barcoded 5' primer and a J-beta primer mix. MiXCR, applied by TCRdb to the 5' RACE reads, yields one record per CDR3 protein. The sample comprises fewer than 800,000 distinct CDR3 sequences, approximately 30% of which are singletons, and about 16% rests with the top ten. Germline loops: CDR1 SGHTA, CDR2 FQGNSA. This CDR3 is built from 15 residues. With regard to this clonotype: Antigen: not known. The junction does not match germline at one end; this may be a read error.

The sample consisted of blood. The chain links TRBV7-2 to TRBJ1-5, with TRBD1 identical over 9 bases. The receptor was derived from a woman of 80 years or more in good health. The CDR3 here is CASSSGQGSTQPRHF. The CDR3 region has the DNA TGTGCCAGCAGCTCGGGACAGGGAAGCACTCAGCCCCGGCATTTT. The full variable domain, in which reference TRBV7-2 and TRBJ1-5 provide the parts outside the CDR3, is GAGVSQSPSNKVTEKGKDVELRCDPISGHTALYWYRQSLGQGLEFLIYFQGNSAPDKSGLPSDRFSAERTGGSVSTLTIQRTQQEDSAVYLCASSSGQGSTQPRHFGDGTRLSIL.